The rows below give T cell receptor beta chains drawn from one sample of a study of CD8+CD57+ T cells in acquired aplastic anemia. TCRdb fed the reads into MiXCR, producing one record per CDR3 protein. This table holds under 350,000 distinct CDR3 sequences, approximately 58% found once. The sample consisted of sorted CD4+, CD8+, or CD8+CD57+ T cells (not recorded which) from PBMCs. Receptors originate from a human donor with aplastic anemia. Each CDR3 is given with its conserved first and last residue. D genes are given only for firm matches. Clone size is stated in some rows and not others, as once, few, many or a class when expanded.

>TRBV5-5|NA|NA|TRBJ1-2
CASSLGPGYIYGYTF
TGTGCCAGCAGCTTGGGCCCGGGGTACATCTATGGCTACACCTTC
>TRBV20-1|many|NA|TRBJ1-1
CSAKTGNTEAFF
TGCAGTGCTAAGACAGGGAACACTGAAGCTTTCTTT
>TRBV7-9|NA|NA|TRBJ1-6
CASSGTQPYNSPLHF
TGTGCCAGCAGCGGGACACAGCCTTATAATTCACCCCTCCACTTT
>TRBV11-2|NA|TRBD1|TRBJ1-2
CASSSLSGTGDGYTF
TGTGCCAGCAGCTCGTTATCCGGGACAGGGGATGGCTACACCTTC
>TRBV7-9|NA|NA|TRBJ2-5
CASSLVGGSLKTQYF
TGTGCCAGCAGCTTAGTAGGGGGGAGTTTAAAGACCCAGTACTTC
>TRBV2|NA|NA|TRBJ2-3
CASSDPSWASTDTQYF
TGTGCCAGCAGTGACCCATCTTGGGCTAGCACAGATACGCAGTATTTT
>TRBV12-3/TRBV12-4|NA|NA|TRBJ1-1
CASSSGTYRGGTEAFF
TGTGCCAGCAGTTCCGGGACTTACCGCGGGGGGACTGAAGCTTTCTTT
>TRBV12-3/TRBV12-4|NA|NA|TRBJ1-1
CASSFGGEAFF
TGTGCCAGCAGTTTCGGAGGTGAAGCTTTCTTT
>TRBV5-1|many|NA|TRBJ2-1
CASSLAGSAYNEQFF
TGCGCCAGCAGCTTGGCAGGGTCGGCCTACAATGAGCAGTTCTTC
>TRBV20-1|once|NA|TRBJ2-2
CSARVVGAGELFF
TGCAGTGCTAGAGTTGTGGGGGCCGGGGAGCTGTTTTTT
>TRBV7-2|few|NA|TRBJ2-2
CASSLARLEELFF
TGTGCCAGCAGCTTAGCGCGGTTGGAGGAGCTGTTTTTT
>TRBV5-1|many|NA|TRBJ1-3
CASSLGPTAGNTIYF
TGCGCCAGCAGCTTAGGTCCGACGGCTGGAAACACCATATATTTT
>TRBV5-1|NA|NA|TRBJ2-3
CASSLRQVPDTQYF
TGCGCCAGCAGCCTCCGACAGGTGCCAGATACGCAGTATTTT
>TRBV7-2|NA|TRBD1|TRBJ2-7
CASSYDPGQGRYEQYF
TGTGCCAGCAGCTATGATCCGGGACAGGGGCGGTACGAGCAGTACTTC
>TRBV6-5|many|NA|TRBJ1-6
CASSPRGDSPLHF
TGTGCCAGCAGTCCCCGGGGAGATTCACCCCTCCACTTT
>TRBV19|many|NA|TRBJ1-1
CASRPWGAAQEAEAFF
TGTGCCAGTAGGCCGTGGGGGGCAGCCCAAGAAGCTGAAGCTTTCTTT
>TRBV9|many|TRBD1|TRBJ1-6
CASSVGTVKNSPLHF
TGTGCCAGCAGCGTGGGGACAGTCAAGAATTCACCCCTCCACTTT
>TRBV19|NA|NA|TRBJ2-3
CASTLTRMGTDTQYF
TGTGCCAGTACCTTGACCCGGATGGGGACAGATACGCAGTATTTT
>TRBV19|NA|TRBD1|TRBJ2-1
CASSLTGGGPYNEQFF
TGTGCCAGTAGTTTGACAGGGGGTGGCCCCTACAATGAGCAGTTCTTC
>TRBV10-3|NA|NA|TRBJ2-2
CAISSPDHGGTGELFF
TGTGCCATCAGTTCTCCGGACCATGGCGGCACCGGGGAGCTGTTTTTT
>TRBV9|few|NA|TRBJ1-2
CASSVTAF
TGTGCCAGCAGTGTGACAGCCTTC
>TRBV5-4|once|NA|TRBJ2-4
CASSLPKNIQYF
TGTGCCAGCAGCTTACCCAAAAACATTCAGTACTTC
>TRBV14|NA|NA|TRBJ2-1
CASSQVGVGQFF
TGTGCCAGCAGCCAAGTGGGGGTCGGGCAGTTCTTC
>TRBV3-1|many|NA|TRBJ2-1
CASSQVGSNEQFF
TGTGCCAGCAGCCAGGTTGGGAGCAATGAGCAGTTCTTC
>TRBV6-5|many|TRBD1|TRBJ2-1
CASSYSGTGGSSYNEQFF
TGTGCCAGCAGTTACTCCGGGACAGGGGGGAGCTCCTACAATGAGCAGTTCTTC
>TRBV6-1|many|TRBD2|TRBJ2-5
CASSGGGVGQETQYF
TGTGCCAGCAGCGGGGGGGGGGTCGGGCAAGAGACCCAGTACTTC
>TRBV19|many|NA|TRBJ1-4
CASSLDTGLNEKLFF
TGTGCCAGTAGTCTCGACACAGGGTTAAATGAAAAACTGTTTTTT